This T cell receptor (beta chain) was identified in a study of cytomegalovirus exposure and HLA in healthy donors. The CDR3 is 16 residues long. V lost 3 bases to trimming and J lost 4 bases, with 15 bases between them. The germline V gene has CDR1 MNHEY and CDR2 SMNVEV (reference sequence). Study-wide findings and caveats: A later analysis linked a missense variant in DCLRE1C to the trimming of TCR beta V and J genes. As was reported, the HLA-A and HLA-B alleles of most subjects were accurately predicted from TCR beta sequences. Segments of the TCR beta V type were, in most cases, productive about 87% or about 30% of the time in an earlier analysis.

Remarks on this clone: Its antigen is not known.

The primer mix had 60 Vbeta and 13 Jbeta primers. Profiled with immunoSEQ multiplex PCR; TCRdb holds only in-frame clones, not every one. Of roughly 73,000 clones detected, about 88% appear once; the ten largest clones hold 2.4%. Regarding donors, all were healthy bone marrow donors. Sequenced sample: PBMCs. The chain couples TRBV27 to TRBJ2-2; D may be TRBD2 (7 bases). This sequence was found in a woman aged 45-65 years in good health and CMV-seronegative. DNA for the CDR3: TGTGCCAGCAGTTTCCTCGGGGGGCAGGCCACCGGGGAGCTGTTTTTT. It encodes CASSFLGGQATGELFF.